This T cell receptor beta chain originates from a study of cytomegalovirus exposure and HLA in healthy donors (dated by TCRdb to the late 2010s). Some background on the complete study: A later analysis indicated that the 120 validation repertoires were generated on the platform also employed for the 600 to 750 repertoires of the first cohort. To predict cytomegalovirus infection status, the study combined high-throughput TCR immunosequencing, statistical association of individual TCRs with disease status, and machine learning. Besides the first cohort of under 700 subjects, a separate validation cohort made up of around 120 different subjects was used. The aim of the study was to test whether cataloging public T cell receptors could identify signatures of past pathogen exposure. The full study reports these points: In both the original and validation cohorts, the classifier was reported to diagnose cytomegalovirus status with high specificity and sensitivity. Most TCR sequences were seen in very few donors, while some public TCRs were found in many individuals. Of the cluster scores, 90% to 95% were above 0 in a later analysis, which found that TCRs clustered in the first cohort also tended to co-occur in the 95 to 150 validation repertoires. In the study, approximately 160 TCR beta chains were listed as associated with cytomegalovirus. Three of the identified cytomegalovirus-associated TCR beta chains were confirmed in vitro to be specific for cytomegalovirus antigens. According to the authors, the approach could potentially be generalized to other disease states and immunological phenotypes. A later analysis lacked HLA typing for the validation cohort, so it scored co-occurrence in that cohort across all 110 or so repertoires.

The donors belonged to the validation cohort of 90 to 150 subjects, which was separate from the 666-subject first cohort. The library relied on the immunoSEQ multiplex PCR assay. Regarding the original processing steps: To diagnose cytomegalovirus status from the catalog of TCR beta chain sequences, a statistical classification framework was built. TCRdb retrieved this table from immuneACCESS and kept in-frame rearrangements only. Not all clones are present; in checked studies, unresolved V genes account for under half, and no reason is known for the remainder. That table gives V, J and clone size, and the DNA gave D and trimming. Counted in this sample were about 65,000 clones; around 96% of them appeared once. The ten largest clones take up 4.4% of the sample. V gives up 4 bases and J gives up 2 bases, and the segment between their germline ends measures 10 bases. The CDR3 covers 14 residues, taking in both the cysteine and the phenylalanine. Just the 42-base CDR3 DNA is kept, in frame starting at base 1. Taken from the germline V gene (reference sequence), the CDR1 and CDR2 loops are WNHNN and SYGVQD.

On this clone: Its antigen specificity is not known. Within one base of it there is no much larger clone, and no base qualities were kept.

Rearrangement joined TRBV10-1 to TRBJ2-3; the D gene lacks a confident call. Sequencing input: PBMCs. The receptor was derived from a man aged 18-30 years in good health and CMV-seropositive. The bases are TGCGCCAGCAGTGGGGCAGGCCACACAGATACGCAGTATTTT. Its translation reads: CASSGAGHTDTQYF.